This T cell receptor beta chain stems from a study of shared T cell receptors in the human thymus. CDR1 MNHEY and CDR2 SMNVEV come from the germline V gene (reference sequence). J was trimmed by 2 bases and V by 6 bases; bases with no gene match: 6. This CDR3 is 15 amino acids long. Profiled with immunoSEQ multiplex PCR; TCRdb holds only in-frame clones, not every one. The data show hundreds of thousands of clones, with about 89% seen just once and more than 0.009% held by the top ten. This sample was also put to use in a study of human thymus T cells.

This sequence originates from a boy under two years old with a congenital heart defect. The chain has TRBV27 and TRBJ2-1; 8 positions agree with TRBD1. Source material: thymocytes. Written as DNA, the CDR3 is TGTGCCAGCAGGCTACAGGGGGATACCTACAATGAGCAGTTCTTC. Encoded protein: CASRLQGDTYNEQFF.